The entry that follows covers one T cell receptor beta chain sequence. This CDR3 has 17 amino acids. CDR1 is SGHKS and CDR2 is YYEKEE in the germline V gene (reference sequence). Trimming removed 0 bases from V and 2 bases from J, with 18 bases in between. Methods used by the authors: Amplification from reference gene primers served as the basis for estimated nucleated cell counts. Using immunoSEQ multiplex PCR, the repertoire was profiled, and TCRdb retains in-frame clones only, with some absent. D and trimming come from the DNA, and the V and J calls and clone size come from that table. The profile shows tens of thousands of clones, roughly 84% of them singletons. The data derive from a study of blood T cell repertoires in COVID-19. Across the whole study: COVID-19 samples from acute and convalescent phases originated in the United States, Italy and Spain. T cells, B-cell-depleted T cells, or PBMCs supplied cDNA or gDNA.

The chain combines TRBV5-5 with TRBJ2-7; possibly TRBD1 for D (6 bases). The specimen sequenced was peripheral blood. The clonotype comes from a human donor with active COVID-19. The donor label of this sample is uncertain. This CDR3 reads CASSLGVHRDGAYEQYF. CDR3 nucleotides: TGTGCCAGCAGCTTGGGGGTTCACAGGGATGGGGCCTACGAGCAGTACTTC.